These 30 T cell receptor beta chains were sequenced from one sample in a study of T cells in localized non-small cell lung cancer. Repertoires were generated with immunoSEQ multiplex PCR, while TCRdb's copy carries only in-frame clones and drops some. The sample has 45,000 or so clones; 75% to 95% are singletons. Here the sequenced sample was PBMCs, taken before any cancer treatment. These receptor sequences come from a woman aged 35-75 years with stage II lung adenocarcinoma.

This clone is a singleton in its sample. This chain uses TRBV29-1 with TRBJ1-2; the D gene is possibly TRBD1 (5 bases). The germline V gene has CDR1 SQVTM and CDR2 ANQGSEA. V gave up 7 bases and J gave up 7 bases, with 22 bases separating them. The CDR3 spans 14 residues. The CDR3 DNA reads as TGCAGCGGGGCGGAGTCGGGGGGTTTCGGTGGCTACACCTTC. Its translation is CSGAESGGFGGYTF.

The chain links TRBV21-1 to TRBJ2-7; TRBD2, as called in the table, went unchecked against the DNA. TRBV21-1 is an annotated pseudogene. The CDR3 totals 17 residues. The CDR3 reads CASSNIPGGPISYEQYF. CDR3 DNA sequence: TGTGCCAGCAGCAATATCCCGGGGGGGCCAATCTCCTACGAGCAGTACTTC.

The chain has TRBV12-5 and TRBJ1-2, with TRBD1 as a possible D gene (5 bases). The length of the CDR3 is 14 residues. Germline V CDR1 and CDR2: LGHNT, FRNRAP. With 6 bases removed from V and 4 bases from J, the gap between germline ends came to 15 bases. DNA of the CDR3: TGTGCTAGTGGGGCCTGGGGGGAAGGCTATGGCTACACCTTC. Translating it yields CASGAWGEGYGYTF.

The CDR3 sequence: CASSAVSGTYSYEQYF. The CDR3 nucleotides read TGTGCCAGCAGCGCCGTGTCTGGGACTTACTCCTACGAGCAGTACTTC. J is TRBJ2-7 and V is TRBV5-4; a possible D gene is TRBD2 (6 bases). The germline CDR1 and CDR2 sequences are SGHNT and YYREEE (reference sequence). Trimming took 4 bases from V and 0 from J, leaving 17 bases between them. The CDR3 runs 16 residues.

J is TRBJ2-5 and V is TRBV9; 9 nucleotides align to TRBD2. The CDR3 contains 17 residues. The germline gives CDR1 SGDLS, CDR2 YYNGEE. With V trimmed by 2 bases and J by 2 bases, 10 bases remained unmatched. CDR3 nucleotide sequence: TGTGCCAGCAGCGTGGGACTAGCTCGGCCTACTCAAGAGACCCAGTACTTC. This translates into CASSVGLARPTQETQYF.

This chain connects TRBV7-9 to TRBJ2-5; TRBD1 aligns across 7 bases. Trimming at V came to 5 bases and at J to 1 base, leaving 7 bases not matched to a gene. The CDR3 contains 15 residues. CDR1 and CDR2 (germline): SEHNR, FQNEAQ (reference sequence). The CDR3 protein is CASSRWDSTQETQYF. In DNA, the CDR3 is TGTGCCAGCAGCCGATGGGACAGCACCCAAGAGACCCAGTACTTC.

The chain recombines TRBV5-1 with TRBJ2-1, with D unresolved. V was pared by 5 bases and J by 4 bases, with 10 bases between. In germline, CDR1 is SGHRS, CDR2 YFSETQ. The CDR3 spans 13 residues. In DNA form, the CDR3 reads TGCGCCAGCAGACTGGACGCGTACAATGAGCAGTTCTTC. Protein sequence: CASRLDAYNEQFF.

The V call is TRBV19, the J call TRBJ1-2; D unresolved. This CDR3 has 11 amino acids. The germline V gene encodes CDR1 LNHDA and CDR2 SQIVND (reference sequence). V lost 2 bases and J 6 bases, leaving 4 bases between the germline ends. The CDR3 region has the DNA TGTGCCAGTAGTATAAGGGATGGCTACACCTTC. Translation gives CASSIRDGYTF.

The chain is built from TRBV5-5 and TRBJ1-3; no firm D call. CDR1 is SGHKS, CDR2 YYEKEE, per germline (reference sequence). V dropped 1 base and J dropped 0 bases, with 11 bases sitting between them. The CDR3 is 16 amino acids. CDR3 bases: TGTGCCAGCAGCTTGCAGAGTCGAGTCTCTGGAAACACCATATATTTT. It specifies CASSLQSRVSGNTIYF.

The V gene is TRBV7-8, the J gene TRBJ1-4, with 9 positions matching TRBD1. From germline, CDR1 is SGHVS and CDR2 FQNEAQ. With 4 bases clipped from V and 7 bases from J, the junction kept 7 bases outside the gene matches. This CDR3 is 15 amino acids long. CDR3 loop: CASSSNWGQGEKLFF. The CDR3 coding sequence is TGTGCCAGCAGCTCCAATTGGGGACAGGGTGAAAAACTGTTTTTT.

This chain links TRBV5-1 with TRBJ2-1; D perhaps matches TRBD2 (5 bases). The CDR3 runs to 14 residues. The V gene's germline CDR1 is SGHRS and CDR2 YFSETQ. V was trimmed by 0 bases and J by 9 bases, leaving 13 bases between them. The CDR3 coding sequence is TGCGCCAGCAGCTTGGTTCTAGCCGGCCTTGAGCAGTTCTTC. Protein sequence: CASSLVLAGLEQFF.

V usage is TRBV7-2 and J usage is TRBJ2-3; D gene uncertain. The CDR3 has 14 residues. V was pared by 5 bases and J by 1 base, with 10 bases between. Germline-derived CDR1 and CDR2 are SGHTA and FQGNSA. The CDR3 bases are TGTGCCAGCAGCCAAGGACCTGGCACAGATACGCAGTATTTT. This gives the protein CASSQGPGTDTQYF.

The chain is built from TRBV2 and TRBJ2-7; a possible D gene is TRBD1 (6 bases). Germline loops: CDR1 SNHLY, CDR2 FYNNEI. The CDR3 runs 13 residues. Trimming cost V 5 bases and J 3 bases, with 11 bases left between them. CDR3 amino acids: CASSSGQNYEQYF. Here the CDR3 DNA reads TGTGCCAGCAGTAGTGGACAGAACTACGAGCAGTACTTC.

This rearrangement joins TRBV19 to TRBJ1-1; D remains unclear. The ends were cut back, 3 bases at V and 6 bases at J, with 14 bases in the middle. Germline V gives CDR1 LNHDA, CDR2 SQIVND (reference sequence). The CDR3 spans 14 residues. The CDR3 DNA is TGTGCCAGTAGTATCGTAGCAGGCGTAGCTGAAGCTTTCTTT. It codes for CASSIVAGVAEAFF.

J is TRBJ1-2 and V is TRBV5-8; a weak D match, TRBD1 (5 bases). The CDR3 totals 14 residues. Trimming stripped 3 bases from V and 2 bases from J, with 11 bases between. Germline-derived CDR1 and CDR2 are SGHTS and YDEGEE. CDR3 coding DNA: TGTGCCAGCAGCTCGGACACTTTGAACTATGGCTACACCTTC. Translated, it gives CASSSDTLNYGYTF. The full variable domain, rest sourced from reference TRBV5-8 and TRBJ1-2, is EAGVTQSPTHLIKTRGQQATLRCSPISGHTSVYWYQQALGLGLQFLLWYDEGEERNRGNFPPRFSGRQFPNYSSELNVNALELEDSALYLCASSSDTLNYGYTFGSGTRLTVV.

The CDR3 sequence: CASSLDGSGSLNEQYF. The CDR3 DNA reads TGTGCCAGCAGCTTAGACGGTAGCGGGAGTCTCAACGAGCAGTACTTC. The genes are TRBV11-3 and TRBJ2-7; 9 bases agree with TRBD2. CDR1 SGHNT and CDR2 YENEEA come from the germline V gene. J lost 5 bases, V lost 0 bases, and 8 bases had no gene match. The CDR3 is made up of 16 amino acids. Using reference TRBV11-3 and TRBJ2-7 for the parts outside the CDR3, the full variable domain is EAGVVQSPRYKIIEKKQPVAFWCNPISGHNTLYWYLQNLGQGPELLIRYENEEAVDDSQLPKDRFSAERLKGVDSTLKIQPAELGDSAVYLCASSLDGSGSLNEQYFGPGTRLTVT.

In this sample, this clone turned up once. This chain uses TRBV11-3 with TRBJ1-2, with D possibly matching TRBD1 (5 bases). Germline V gene lookup returns CDR1 SGHNT and CDR2 YENEEA. The CDR3 sequence is 14 residues long. V lost 3 bases to trimming and J lost 4 bases, with 12 bases between them. The CDR3 loop reads CASSLGPSGYGYTF. The CDR3 nucleotides are TGTGCCAGCAGCTTGGGACCCAGTGGCTATGGCTACACCTTC.

This chain links TRBV18 with TRBJ2-3; a weak D match, TRBD1 (5 bases). Germline CDR1 KGHSH, CDR2 LQKENI. With 4 bases removed from V and 4 bases from J, the gap between germline ends came to 15 bases. The CDR3 has 15 amino acids. The DNA for the CDR3 is TGTGCCAGCTCACTAAGAGAAGGGGCTTCAGATACGCAGTATTTT. As protein: CASSLREGASDTQYF.

This chain links TRBV20-1 with TRBJ1-1; D perhaps matches TRBD1 (6 bases). The length of the CDR3 is 11 residues. CDR1 and CDR2 (germline): DFQATT, SNEGSKA (reference sequence). Trimming stripped 3 bases from V and 11 bases from J, with 13 bases between. DNA of the CDR3: TGCAGTGCTAGTACCGGGACACGGGCTTTCTTT. Amino acid sequence: CSASTGTRAFF.

The chain links TRBV5-1 to TRBJ2-1; 10 bases are shared with TRBD2. This CDR3 contains 16 residues. Germline V gives CDR1 SGHRS, CDR2 YFSETQ. Trimming removed 4 bases from V and 3 bases from J; junction bases left unmatched: 7. CDR3 coding DNA: TGCGCCAGCAGCAGACAAGCTAGCGGGAGCTACAATGAGCAGTTCTTC. As protein: CASSRQASGSYNEQFF.

The chain is built from TRBV6-1 and TRBJ2-7; D may be TRBD1 (6 bases). This CDR3 has 14 amino acids. V lost 9 bases to trimming and J lost 2 bases, with 17 bases between them. Germline CDR1 MNHNS, CDR2 SASEGT. The CDR3 protein is CASHLGQKPYEQYF. CDR3 nucleotide sequence: TGTGCCAGTCACCTCGGACAGAAACCCTACGAGCAGTACTTC.

The sample holds one count of this clone. The chain carries TRBV11-2 and TRBJ1-3, with TRBD1 as a possible D gene (6 bases). The V gene lost 10 bases and the J gene lost 1 base, with 14 bases spanning the gap. Germline lookup yields CDR1 SGHAT and CDR2 FQNNGV. The length of the CDR3 is 14 residues. The CDR3 protein is CATQGQGSGNTIYF. The CDR3 bases are TGTGCCACCCAGGGGCAGGGGTCTGGAAACACCATATATTTT.

This rearrangement joins TRBV6-1 to TRBJ2-2; TRBD2 might be the D (5 bases). The CDR3 runs to 14 residues. Looked up from germline, CDR1 is MNHNS and CDR2 is SASEGT. V was pared by 4 bases and J by 7 bases, with 13 bases between. The CDR3 sequence is CASSVEDWFGELFF. DNA of the CDR3: TGTGCCAGCAGTGTGGAGGACTGGTTCGGGGAGCTGTTTTTT.

The chain employs TRBV7-9 and TRBJ1-2, with D possibly matching TRBD1 (5 bases). This CDR3 region has 14 residues. Germline CDR1 reads SEHNR; CDR2 reads FQNEAQ (reference sequence). V dropped 2 bases and J dropped 0 bases, with 7 bases sitting between them. CDR3 amino acids: CASSLQGTNYGYTF. CDR3 bases: TGTGCCAGCAGCTTACAGGGAACTAACTATGGCTACACCTTC.

The gene calls are TRBV5-1 and TRBJ2-7, with 13 bases that match TRBD2. The CDR3 consists of 15 residues. After removal of 3 bases from V and 3 bases from J, the junction contained 3 bases not matched to a gene. Germline lookup yields CDR1 SGHRS and CDR2 YFSETQ. As DNA, the CDR3 is TGCGCCAGCAGCTCCGGGACTAGCGGGAACTACGAGCAGTACTTC. Translation gives CASSSGTSGNYEQYF.

The rearrangement links TRBV19 to TRBJ2-2; 10 bases align to TRBD2. V shed 8 bases and J 4 bases; nucleotides not matched to a gene: 7. CDR1 is LNHDA, CDR2 SQIVND, per germline (reference sequence). This CDR3 is built from 15 residues. CDR3 protein: CASQQREGLTGELFF. Here the CDR3 DNA reads TGTGCCAGTCAGCAGCGGGAGGGCCTCACCGGGGAGCTGTTTTTT.

V gene TRBV6-5 combines with J gene TRBJ2-3; 10 bases align to TRBD1. The CDR3 is made up of 15 amino acids. J gave up 5 bases and V 6 bases, and 8 bases lay outside the gene matches. Germline V gives CDR1 MNHEY, CDR2 SVGAGI. CDR3 sequence (DNA): TGTGCCAGCAGAGACAGGGGGCAAAATATAGATACGCAGTATTTT. As protein: CASRDRGQNIDTQYF.

The rearrangement joins TRBV5-6 to TRBJ2-7; possible D gene TRBD2, 5 bases. V lost 1 base and J 1 base, leaving 12 bases between the germline ends. CDR1 is SGHDT and CDR2 is YYEEEE in the germline V gene. The CDR3 covers 15 residues. The CDR3 here is CASSLNFGESYEQYF. Here the CDR3 DNA reads TGTGCCAGCAGCTTGAATTTCGGGGAATCCTACGAGCAGTACTTC.

A few counts support this clone. This chain links TRBV16 with TRBJ1-1; a weak D match, TRBD1 (6 bases). Germline V gene lookup returns CDR1 KGHSY and CDR2 FQNENV. V dropped 8 bases and J dropped 1 base, with 11 bases sitting between them. This CDR3 contains 13 residues. The CDR3 reads CASLLTGNTEAFF. The CDR3 nucleotides read TGTGCCAGCTTGTTGACAGGGAACACTGAAGCTTTCTTT.

V usage is TRBV2 and J usage is TRBJ1-5; TRBD1 matches 9 bases. In germline, CDR1 is SNHLY, CDR2 FYNNEI. CDR3 length equals 16 residues. V shed 8 bases and J 9 bases; nucleotides not matched to a gene: 17. The CDR3 reads CASGGEQGAMGRPQHF. CDR3 DNA: TGTGCCAGCGGGGGAGAACAGGGGGCCATGGGCCGGCCCCAGCATTTT.